This T cell receptor (beta chain) stems from a study of cytomegalovirus exposure and HLA in healthy donors. Study-wide points: The authors enumerated roughly 160 TCR beta chains as linked to cytomegalovirus. The presence/absence work took it that sequencing depth was about the same across donors.

Details on this clone: Its antigen is still unknown.

The CDR3 totals 18 residues. V was pared by 2 bases and J by 0 bases, with 6 bases of the junction left unmatched. In germline, CDR1 is SGHAT, CDR2 FQNNGV. PCR employed 60 Vbeta and 13 Jbeta primers. Assay: immunoSEQ multiplex PCR; the TCRdb copy retains only in-frame clones and omits some. Of more than 150,000 clones detected, 79% appear once; the ten largest clones hold approximately 1.4%. This TCR was sampled from a girl between 5 and 17 years old in good health and CMV-seropositive. The rearrangement uses TRBV11-2 and TRBJ2-4; TRBD2 agrees at 11 bases. What was sequenced was PBMCs. Here the CDR3 reads CASSLFLAGGLAKNIQYF. The CDR3 region has the DNA TGTGCCAGCAGCTTATTCCTAGCGGGGGGCCTAGCCAAAAACATTCAGTACTTC.